This record concerns one T cell receptor (beta chain) sequence. The entry originates in a study of T cells in Graves' hyperthyroidism and ophthalmopathy. Study as a whole: Peripheral blood was acquired at first diagnosis, ahead of any therapy whatsoever.

This CDR3 spans 13 amino acids. From germline, CDR1 is SGHDT and CDR2 YYEEEE. Trimming cost V 2 bases and J 6 bases, with 8 bases left between them. Regions amplified from RNA transcripts were the TCR beta CDR3 regions. TCR CDR3 regions were first amplified by RT-PCR with HTBI primers. TCRdb redid the calling of the multiplex PCR reads with MiXCR, one entry per CDR3 protein. The top ten clones hold roughly 24% of a sample with more than 300,000 distinct CDR3 sequences, 11% to 15% of them seen once. Orbital computed tomography, thyroid ultrasound, serum thyroxine and TRAb, and clinical symptoms together informed the diagnoses.

This sequence joins TRBV5-6 and TRBJ2-2, with no clear D. The sample was blood. The receptor's source is a woman in her twenties or thirties with Graves' hyperthyroidism. The CDR3: CASSLGTPGELFF. The CDR3 DNA is TGTGCCAGCAGCTTAGGAACTCCCGGGGAGCTGTTTTTT.